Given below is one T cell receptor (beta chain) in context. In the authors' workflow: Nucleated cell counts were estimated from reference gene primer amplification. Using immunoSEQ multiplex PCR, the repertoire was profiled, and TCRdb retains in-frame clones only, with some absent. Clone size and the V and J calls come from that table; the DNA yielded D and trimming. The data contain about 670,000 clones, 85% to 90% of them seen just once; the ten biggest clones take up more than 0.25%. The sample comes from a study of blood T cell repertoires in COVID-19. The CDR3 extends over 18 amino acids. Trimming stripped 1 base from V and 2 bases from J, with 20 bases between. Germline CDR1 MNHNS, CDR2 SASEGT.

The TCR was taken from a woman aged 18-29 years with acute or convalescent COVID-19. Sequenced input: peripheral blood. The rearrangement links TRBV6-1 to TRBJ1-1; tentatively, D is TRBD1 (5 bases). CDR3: CASSEGWGQGLTNTEAFF. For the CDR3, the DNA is TGTGCCAGCAGTGAAGGATGGGGTCAGGGTCTAACTAACACTGAAGCTTTCTTT.